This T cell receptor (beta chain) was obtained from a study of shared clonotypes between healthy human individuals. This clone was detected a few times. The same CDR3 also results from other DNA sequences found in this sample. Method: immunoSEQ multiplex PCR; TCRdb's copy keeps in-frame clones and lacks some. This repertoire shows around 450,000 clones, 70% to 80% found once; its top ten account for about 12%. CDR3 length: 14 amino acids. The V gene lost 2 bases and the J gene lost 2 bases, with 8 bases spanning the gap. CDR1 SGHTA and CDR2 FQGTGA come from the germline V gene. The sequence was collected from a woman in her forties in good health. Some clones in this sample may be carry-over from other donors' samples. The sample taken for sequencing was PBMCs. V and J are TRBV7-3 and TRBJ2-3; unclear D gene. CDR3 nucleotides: TGTGCCAGCAGCTTAGGCCCCTCCACAGATACGCAGTATTTT. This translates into CASSLGPSTDTQYF. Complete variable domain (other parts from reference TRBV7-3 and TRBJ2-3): GAGVSQTPSNKVTEKGKYVELRCDPISGHTALYWYRQSLGQGPEFLIYFQGTGAADDSGLPNDRFFAVRPEGSVSTLKIQRTERGDSAVYLCASSLGPSTDTQYFGPGTRLTVL.